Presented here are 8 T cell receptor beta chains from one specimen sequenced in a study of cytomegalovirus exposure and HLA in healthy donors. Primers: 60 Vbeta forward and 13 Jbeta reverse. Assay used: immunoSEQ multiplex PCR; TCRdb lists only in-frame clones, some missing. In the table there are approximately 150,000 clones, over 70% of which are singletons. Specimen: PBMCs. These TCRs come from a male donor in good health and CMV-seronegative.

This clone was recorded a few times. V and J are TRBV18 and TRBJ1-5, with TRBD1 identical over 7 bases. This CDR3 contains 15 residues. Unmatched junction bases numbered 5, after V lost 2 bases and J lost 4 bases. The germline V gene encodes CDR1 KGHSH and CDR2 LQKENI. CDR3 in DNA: TGTGCCAGCTCACCAAGGAGGGGGCAAAATCAGCCCCAGCATTTT. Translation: CASSPRRGQNQPQHF. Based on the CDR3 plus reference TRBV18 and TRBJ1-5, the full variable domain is NAGVMQNPRHLVRRRGQEARLRCSPMKGHSHVYWYRQLPEEGLKFMVYLQKENIIDESGMPKERFSAEFPKEGPSILRIQQVVRGDSAAYFCASSPRRGQNQPQHFGDGTRLSIL.

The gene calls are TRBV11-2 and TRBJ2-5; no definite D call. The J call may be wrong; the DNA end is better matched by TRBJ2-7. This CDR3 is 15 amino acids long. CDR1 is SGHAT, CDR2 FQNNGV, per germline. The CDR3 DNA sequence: TGTGCCAGCAGCTCCTCCCATGGGCCAACCTACGAGCAGTACTTC. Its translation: CASSSSHGPTYEQYF.

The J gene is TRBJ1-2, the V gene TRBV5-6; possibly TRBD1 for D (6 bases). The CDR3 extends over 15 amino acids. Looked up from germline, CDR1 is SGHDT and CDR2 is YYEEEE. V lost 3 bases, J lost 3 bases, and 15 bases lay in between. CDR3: CASSSVNWGHYGYTF. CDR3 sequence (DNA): TGTGCCAGCAGCTCGGTTAATTGGGGGCACTATGGCTACACCTTC.

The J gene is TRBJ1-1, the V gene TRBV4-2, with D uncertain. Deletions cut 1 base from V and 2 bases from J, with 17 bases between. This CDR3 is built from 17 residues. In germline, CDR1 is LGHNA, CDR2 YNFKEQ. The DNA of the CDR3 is TGTGCCAGCAGCCAAGTGGCGGGGTGGGAACTAAACACTGAAGCTTTCTTT. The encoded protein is CASSQVAGWELNTEAFF.

CDR3: CASSPDTLEQYF. CDR3 coding DNA: TGTGCCAGCAGTCCGGACACTCTTGAGCAGTACTTC. V is TRBV28 and J is TRBJ2-5; maybe TRBD1 (5 bases). Germline V gene lookup returns CDR1 MDHEN and CDR2 SYDVKM. Trimming cost V 5 bases and J 11 bases, with 15 bases left between them. The CDR3 runs 12 residues. The entire variable domain, with the rest obtained from reference TRBV28 and TRBJ2-5, is as follows: DVKVTQSSRYLVKRTGEKVFLECVQDMDHENMFWYRQDPGLGLRLIYFSYDVKMKEKGDIPEGYSVSREKKERFSLILESASTNQTSMYLCASSPDTLEQYFGPGTRLLVL.

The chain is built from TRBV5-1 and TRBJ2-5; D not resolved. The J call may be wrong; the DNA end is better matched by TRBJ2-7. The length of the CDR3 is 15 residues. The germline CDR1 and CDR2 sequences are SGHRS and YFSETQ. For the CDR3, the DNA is TGCGCCAGCAGCGGTGACCCCTTTAGCTCCTACGAGCAGTACTTC. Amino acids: CASSGDPFSSYEQYF.

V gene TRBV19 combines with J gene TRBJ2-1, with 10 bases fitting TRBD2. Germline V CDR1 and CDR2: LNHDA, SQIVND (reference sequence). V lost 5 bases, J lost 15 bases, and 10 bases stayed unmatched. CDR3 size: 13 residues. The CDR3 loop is CASSETSGRARFF. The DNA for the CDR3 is TGTGCCAGTAGTGAGACAAGCGGGAGGGCCCGGTTCTTC.

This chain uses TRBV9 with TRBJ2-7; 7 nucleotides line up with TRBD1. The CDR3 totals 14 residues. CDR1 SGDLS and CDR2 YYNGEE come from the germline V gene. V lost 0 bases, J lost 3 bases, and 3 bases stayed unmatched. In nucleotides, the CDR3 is TGTGCCAGCAGCGTAGGGGACAGCATCTACGAGCAGTACTTC. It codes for CASSVGDSIYEQYF. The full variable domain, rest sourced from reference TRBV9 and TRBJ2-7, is DSGVTQTPKHLITATGQRVTLRCSPRSGDLSVYWYQQSLDQGLQFLIQYYNGEERAKGNILERFSAQQFPDLHSELNLSSLELGDSALYFCASSVGDSIYEQYFGPGTRLTVT.